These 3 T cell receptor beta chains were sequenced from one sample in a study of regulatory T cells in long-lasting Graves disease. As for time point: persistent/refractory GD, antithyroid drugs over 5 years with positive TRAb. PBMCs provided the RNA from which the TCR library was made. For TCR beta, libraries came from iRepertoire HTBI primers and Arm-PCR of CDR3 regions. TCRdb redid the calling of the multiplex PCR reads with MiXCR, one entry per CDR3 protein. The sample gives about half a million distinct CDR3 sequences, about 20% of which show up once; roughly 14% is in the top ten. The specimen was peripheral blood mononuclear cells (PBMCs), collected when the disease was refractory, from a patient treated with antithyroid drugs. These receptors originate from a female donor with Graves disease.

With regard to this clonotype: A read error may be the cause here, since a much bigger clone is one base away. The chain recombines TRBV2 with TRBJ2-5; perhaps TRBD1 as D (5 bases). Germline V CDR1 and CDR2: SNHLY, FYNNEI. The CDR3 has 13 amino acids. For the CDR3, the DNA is TGTGCCGGCAGTGAAGGGGATATGGAGACCCAGTACTTC. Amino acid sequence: CAGSEGDMETQYF. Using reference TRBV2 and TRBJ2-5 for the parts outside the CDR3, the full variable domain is EPEVTQTPSHQVTQMGQEVILRCVPISNHLYFYWYRQILGQKVEFLVSFYNNEISEKSEIFDDQFSVERPDGSNFTLKIRSTKLEDSAMYFCAGSEGDMETQYFGPGTRLLVL.

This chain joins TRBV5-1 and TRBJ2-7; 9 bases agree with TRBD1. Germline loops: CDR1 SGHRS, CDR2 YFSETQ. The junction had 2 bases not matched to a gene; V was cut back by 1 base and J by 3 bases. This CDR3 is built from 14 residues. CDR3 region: CASSLRGQGYEQYF. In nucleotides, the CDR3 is TGCGCCAGCAGCTTGAGGGGACAGGGCTACGAGCAGTACTTC.

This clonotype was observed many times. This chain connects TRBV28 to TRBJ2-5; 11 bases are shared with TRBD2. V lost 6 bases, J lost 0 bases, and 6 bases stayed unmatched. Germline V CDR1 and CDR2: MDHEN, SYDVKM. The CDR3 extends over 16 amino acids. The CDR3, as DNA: TGTGCCAGCAGACTAGCGGGGGCTTCGTACCAAGAGACCCAGTACTTC. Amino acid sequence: CASRLAGASYQETQYF.